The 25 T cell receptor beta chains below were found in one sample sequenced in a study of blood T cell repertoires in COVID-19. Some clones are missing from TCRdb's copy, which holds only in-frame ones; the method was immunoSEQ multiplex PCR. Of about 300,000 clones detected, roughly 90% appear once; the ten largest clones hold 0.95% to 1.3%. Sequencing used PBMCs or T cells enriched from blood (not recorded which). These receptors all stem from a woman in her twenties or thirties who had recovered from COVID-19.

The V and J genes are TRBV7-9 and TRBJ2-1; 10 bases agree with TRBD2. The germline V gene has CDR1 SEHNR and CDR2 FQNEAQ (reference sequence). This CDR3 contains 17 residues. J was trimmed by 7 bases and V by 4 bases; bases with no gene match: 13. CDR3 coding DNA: TGTGCCAGCAGCTCAGACACTGGGAGACTAGCGGGTAATGAGCAGTTCTTC. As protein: CASSSDTGRLAGNEQFF.

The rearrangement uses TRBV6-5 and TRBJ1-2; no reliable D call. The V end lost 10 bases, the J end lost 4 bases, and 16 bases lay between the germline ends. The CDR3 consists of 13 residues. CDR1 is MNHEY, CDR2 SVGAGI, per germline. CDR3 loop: CATKELDLYGYTF. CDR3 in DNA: TGTGCCACCAAAGAACTAGATCTCTATGGCTACACCTTC.

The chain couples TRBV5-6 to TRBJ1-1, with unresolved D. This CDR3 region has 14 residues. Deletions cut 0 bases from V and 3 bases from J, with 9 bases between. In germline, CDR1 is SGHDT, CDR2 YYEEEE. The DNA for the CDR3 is TGTGCCAGCAGCTTGGGACTCCGGGACACTGAAGCTTTCTTT. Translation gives CASSLGLRDTEAFF.

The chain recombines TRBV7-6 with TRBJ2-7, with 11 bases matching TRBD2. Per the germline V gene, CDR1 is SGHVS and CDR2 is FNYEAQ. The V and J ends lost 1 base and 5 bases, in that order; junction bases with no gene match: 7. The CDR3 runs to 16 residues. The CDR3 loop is CASSLGSSGRLNEQYF. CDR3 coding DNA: TGTGCCAGCAGCTTAGGGTCTAGCGGGAGGTTAAACGAGCAGTACTTC.

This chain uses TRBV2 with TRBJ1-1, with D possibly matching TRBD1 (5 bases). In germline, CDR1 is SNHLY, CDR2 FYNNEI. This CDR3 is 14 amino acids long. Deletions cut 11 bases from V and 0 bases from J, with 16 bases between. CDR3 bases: TGTGCCTCCCTGTCGGGGGTGCTGAACACTGAAGCTTTCTTT. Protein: CASLSGVLNTEAFF. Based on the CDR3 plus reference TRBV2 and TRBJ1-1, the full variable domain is EPEVTQTPSHQVTQMGQEVILRCVPISNHLYFYWYRQILGQKVEFLVSFYNNEISEKSEIFDDQFSVERPDGSNFTLKIRSTKLEDSAMYFCASLSGVLNTEAFFGQGTRLTVV.

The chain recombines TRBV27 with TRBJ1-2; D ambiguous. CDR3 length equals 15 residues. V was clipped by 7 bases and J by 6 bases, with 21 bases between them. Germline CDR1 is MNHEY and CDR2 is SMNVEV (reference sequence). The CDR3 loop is CASNLRRETKNGYTF. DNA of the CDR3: TGTGCCAGCAACCTACGGAGGGAGACGAAAAATGGCTACACCTTC.

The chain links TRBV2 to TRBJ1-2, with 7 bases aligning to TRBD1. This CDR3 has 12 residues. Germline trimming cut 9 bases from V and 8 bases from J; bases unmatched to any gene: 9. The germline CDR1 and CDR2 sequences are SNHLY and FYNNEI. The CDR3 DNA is TGTGCCAGTCGGTTACAGGGGATCGGCTACACCTTC. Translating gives CASRLQGIGYTF. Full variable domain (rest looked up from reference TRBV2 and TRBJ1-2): EPEVTQTPSHQVTQMGQEVILRCVPISNHLYFYWYRQILGQKVEFLVSFYNNEISEKSEIFDDQFSVERPDGSNFTLKIRSTKLEDSAMYFCASRLQGIGYTFGSGTRLTVV.

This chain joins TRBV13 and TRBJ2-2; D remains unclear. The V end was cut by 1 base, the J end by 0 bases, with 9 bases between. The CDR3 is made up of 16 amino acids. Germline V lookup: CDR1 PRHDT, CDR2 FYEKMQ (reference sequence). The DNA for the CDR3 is TGTGCCAGCAGCTTAGTGGCACACACGAACACCGGGGAGCTGTTTTTT. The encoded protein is CASSLVAHTNTGELFF.

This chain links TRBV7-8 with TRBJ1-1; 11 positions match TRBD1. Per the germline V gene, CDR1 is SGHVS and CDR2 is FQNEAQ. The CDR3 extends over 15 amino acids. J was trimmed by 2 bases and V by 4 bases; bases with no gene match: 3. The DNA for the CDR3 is TGTGCCAGCAGCTCCCGGACAGGGGGCAACACTGAAGCTTTCTTT. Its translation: CASSSRTGGNTEAFF.

The CDR3 reads CAWSSDTEAFF. The CDR3 bases are TGTGCCTGGAGTTCTGACACTGAAGCTTTCTTT. The rearrangement joins TRBV30 to TRBJ1-1; no firm D call. Germline CDR1 reads GTSNPN; CDR2 reads SVGIG (reference sequence). The CDR3 is 11 residues long. Trimming removed 2 bases from V and 3 bases from J, with 4 bases in between.

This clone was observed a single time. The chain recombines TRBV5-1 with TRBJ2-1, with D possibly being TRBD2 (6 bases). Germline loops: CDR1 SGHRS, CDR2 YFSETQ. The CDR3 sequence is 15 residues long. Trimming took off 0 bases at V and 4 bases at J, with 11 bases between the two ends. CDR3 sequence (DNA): TGCGCCAGCAGCTTGGCGGGAGAGTTTTACAATGAGCAGTTCTTC. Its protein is CASSLAGEFYNEQFF.

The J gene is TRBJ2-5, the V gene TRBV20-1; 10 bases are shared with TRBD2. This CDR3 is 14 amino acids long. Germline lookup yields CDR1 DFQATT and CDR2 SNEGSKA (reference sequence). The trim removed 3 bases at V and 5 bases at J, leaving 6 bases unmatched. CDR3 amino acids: CSASLAGGGETQYF. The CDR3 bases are TGCAGTGCTAGTTTAGCGGGAGGCGGGGAGACCCAGTACTTC.

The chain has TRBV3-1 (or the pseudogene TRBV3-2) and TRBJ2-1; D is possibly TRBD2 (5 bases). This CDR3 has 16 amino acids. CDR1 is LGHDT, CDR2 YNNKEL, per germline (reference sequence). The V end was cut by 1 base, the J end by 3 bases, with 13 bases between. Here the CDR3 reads CASSQGLALLYNEQFF. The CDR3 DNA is TGTGCCAGCAGCCAAGGCCTAGCCCTTCTCTACAATGAGCAGTTCTTC.

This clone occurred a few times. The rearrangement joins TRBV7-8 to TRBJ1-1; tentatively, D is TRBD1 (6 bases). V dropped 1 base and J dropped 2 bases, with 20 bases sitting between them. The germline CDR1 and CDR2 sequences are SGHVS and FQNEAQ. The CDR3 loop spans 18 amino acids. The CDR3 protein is CASSLEGFAGRGNTEAFF. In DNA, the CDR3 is TGTGCCAGCAGCTTAGAAGGGTTCGCGGGCAGGGGTAACACTGAAGCTTTCTTT.

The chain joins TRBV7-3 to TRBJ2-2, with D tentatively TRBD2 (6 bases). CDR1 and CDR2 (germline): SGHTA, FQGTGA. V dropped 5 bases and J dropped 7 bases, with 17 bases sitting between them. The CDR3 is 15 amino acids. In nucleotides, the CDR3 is TGTGCCAGCAGCCCCAGTTGGAGGGGCATCGGGGAGCTGTTTTTT. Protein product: CASSPSWRGIGELFF.

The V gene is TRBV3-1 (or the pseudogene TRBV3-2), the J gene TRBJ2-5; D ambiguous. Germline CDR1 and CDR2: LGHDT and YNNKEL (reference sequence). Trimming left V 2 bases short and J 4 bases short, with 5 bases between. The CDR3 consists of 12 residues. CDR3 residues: CASSQRLETQYF. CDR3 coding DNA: TGTGCCAGCAGCCAACGGTTAGAGACCCAGTACTTC.

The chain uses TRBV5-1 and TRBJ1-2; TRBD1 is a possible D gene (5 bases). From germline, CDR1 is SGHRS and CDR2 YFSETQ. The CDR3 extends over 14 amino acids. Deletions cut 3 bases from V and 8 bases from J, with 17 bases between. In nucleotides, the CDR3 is TGCGCCAGCAGCTCAATGACAGAATTCGACGGCTACACCTTC. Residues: CASSSMTEFDGYTF.

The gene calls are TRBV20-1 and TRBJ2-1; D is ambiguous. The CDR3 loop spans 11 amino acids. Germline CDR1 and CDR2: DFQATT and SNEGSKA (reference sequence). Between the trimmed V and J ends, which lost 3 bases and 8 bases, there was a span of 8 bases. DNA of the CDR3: TGCAGTGCTAGTCCGGTCGATGAGCAGTTCTTC. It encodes CSASPVDEQFF.

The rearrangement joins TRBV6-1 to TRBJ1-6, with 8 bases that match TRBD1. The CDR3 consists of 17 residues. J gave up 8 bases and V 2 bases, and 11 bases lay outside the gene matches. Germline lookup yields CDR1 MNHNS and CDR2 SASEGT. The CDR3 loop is CASSENIGQGIDSPLHF. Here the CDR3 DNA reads TGTGCCAGCAGTGAAAATATAGGACAGGGAATTGATTCACCCCTCCACTTT.

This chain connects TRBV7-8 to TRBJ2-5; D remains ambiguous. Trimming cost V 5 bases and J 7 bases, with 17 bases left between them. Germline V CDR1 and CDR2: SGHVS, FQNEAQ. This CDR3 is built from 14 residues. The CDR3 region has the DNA TGTGCCAGCAGCGCCCTCCGGCAGGTTCGGACCCAGTACTTC. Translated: CASSALRQVRTQYF.

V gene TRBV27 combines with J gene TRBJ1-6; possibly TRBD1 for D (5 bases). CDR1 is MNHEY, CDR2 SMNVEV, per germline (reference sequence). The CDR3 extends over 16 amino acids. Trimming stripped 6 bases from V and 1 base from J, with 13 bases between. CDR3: CASRPAAGSYNSPLHF. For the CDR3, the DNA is TGTGCCAGCAGACCGGCGGCAGGGTCCTATAATTCACCCCTCCACTTT.

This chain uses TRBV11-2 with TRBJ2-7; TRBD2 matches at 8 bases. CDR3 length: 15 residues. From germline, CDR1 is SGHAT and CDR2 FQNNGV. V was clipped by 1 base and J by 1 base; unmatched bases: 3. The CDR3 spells CASSLGAGESYEQYF. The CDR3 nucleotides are TGTGCCAGCAGCTTAGGAGCGGGAGAGTCCTACGAGCAGTACTTC.

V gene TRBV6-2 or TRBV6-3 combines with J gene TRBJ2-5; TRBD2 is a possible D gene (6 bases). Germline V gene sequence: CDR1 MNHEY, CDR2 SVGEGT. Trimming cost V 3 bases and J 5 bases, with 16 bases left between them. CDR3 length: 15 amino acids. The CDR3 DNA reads TGTGCCAGCAGTTATAGGTCCGGGAGTAGTGAGACCCAGTACTTC. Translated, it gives CASSYRSGSSETQYF.

The CDR3 bases are TGTGCCAGCAGCCTTTCTCCTTTGGACAGCAATGAGCAGTTCTTC. Translating gives CASSLSPLDSNEQFF. V is TRBV6-5 and J is TRBJ2-1; TRBD1 might be the D (6 bases). Germline lookup yields CDR1 MNHEY and CDR2 SVGAGI. The CDR3 is 15 amino acids. The V and J ends lost 6 bases and 6 bases respectively, with 18 bases between them.

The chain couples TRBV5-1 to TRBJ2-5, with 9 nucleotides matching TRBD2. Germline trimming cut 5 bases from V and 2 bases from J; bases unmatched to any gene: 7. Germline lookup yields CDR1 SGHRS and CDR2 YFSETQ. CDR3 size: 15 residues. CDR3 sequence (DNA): TGCGCCAGCAGGAAAGCGGGAGGCCAACAAGAGACCCAGTACTTC. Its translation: CASRKAGGQQETQYF.